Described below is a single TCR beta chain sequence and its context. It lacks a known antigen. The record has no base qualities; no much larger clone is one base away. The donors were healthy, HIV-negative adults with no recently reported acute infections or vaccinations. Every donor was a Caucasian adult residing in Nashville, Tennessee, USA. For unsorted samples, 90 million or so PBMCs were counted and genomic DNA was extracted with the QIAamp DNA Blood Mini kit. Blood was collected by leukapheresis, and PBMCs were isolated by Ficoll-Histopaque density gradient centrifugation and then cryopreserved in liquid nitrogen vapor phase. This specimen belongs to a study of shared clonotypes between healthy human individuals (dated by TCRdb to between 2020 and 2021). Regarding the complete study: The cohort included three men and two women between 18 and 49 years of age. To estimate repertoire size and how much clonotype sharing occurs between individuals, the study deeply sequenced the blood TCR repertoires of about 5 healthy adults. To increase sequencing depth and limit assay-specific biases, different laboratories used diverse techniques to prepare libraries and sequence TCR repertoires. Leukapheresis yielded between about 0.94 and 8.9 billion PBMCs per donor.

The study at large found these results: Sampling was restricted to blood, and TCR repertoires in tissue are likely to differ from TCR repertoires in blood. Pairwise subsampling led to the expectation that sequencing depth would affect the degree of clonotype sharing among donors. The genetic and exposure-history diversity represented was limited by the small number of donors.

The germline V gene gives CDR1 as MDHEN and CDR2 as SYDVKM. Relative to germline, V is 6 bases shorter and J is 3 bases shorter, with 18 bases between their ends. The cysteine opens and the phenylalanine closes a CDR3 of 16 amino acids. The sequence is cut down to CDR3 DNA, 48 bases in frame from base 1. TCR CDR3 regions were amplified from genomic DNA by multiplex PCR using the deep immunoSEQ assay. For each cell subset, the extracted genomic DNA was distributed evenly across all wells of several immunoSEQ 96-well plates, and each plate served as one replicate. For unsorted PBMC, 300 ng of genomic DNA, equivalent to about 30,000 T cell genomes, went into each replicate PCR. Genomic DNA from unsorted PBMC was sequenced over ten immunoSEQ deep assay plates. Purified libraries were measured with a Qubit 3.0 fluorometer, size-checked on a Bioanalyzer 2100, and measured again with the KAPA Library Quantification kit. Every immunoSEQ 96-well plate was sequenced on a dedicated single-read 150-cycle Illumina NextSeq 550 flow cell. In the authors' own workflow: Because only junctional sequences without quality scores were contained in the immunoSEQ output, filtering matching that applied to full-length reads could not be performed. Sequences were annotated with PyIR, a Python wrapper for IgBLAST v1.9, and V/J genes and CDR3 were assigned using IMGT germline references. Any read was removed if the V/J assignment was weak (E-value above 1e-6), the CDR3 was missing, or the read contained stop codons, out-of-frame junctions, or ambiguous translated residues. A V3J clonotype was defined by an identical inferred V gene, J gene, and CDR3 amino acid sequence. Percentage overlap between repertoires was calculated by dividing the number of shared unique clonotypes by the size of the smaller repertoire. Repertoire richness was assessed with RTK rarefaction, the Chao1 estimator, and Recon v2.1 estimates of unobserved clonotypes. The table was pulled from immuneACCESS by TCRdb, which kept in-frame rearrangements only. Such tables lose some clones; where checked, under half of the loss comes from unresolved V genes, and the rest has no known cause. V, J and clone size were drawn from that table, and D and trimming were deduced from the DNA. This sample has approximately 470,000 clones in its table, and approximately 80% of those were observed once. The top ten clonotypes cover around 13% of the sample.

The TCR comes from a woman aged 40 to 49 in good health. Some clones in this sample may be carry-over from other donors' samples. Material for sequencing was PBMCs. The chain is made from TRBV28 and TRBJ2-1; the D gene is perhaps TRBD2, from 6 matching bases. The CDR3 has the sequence CASRVSRGLYYNEQFF. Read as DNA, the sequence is TGTGCCAGCAGGGTATCCCGGGGACTTTACTACAATGAGCAGTTCTTC.